This TCR beta chain derives from a study of T cell responses to AZD1222 COVID-19 vaccine. Study results and caveats: There were vaccine-associated CD4 TCRs across spike, dominant at 160-218 and 743-854. Females made up more of the donors, who were largely white British, and clonal diversity may have come out too low.

As regards this clone: Its target is not known.

Here immunoSEQ multiplex PCR was the method, and the copy in TCRdb shows in-frame clones only, minus some. The sample consists of fewer than 150,000 clones, nearly 90% of them appearing once. Trimming shortened V by 5 bases and J by 6 bases, and 15 bases separated the two germline ends. The CDR3 is 14 residues long. Germline lookup yields CDR1 SEHNR and CDR2 FQNEAQ (reference sequence). Investigators merged groups given second doses at roughly 4 or roughly 12 weeks. The sample here was peripheral blood, taken 28 days after the second AZD1222 dose. J is TRBJ2-3 and V is TRBV7-9, with D possibly being TRBD1 (6 bases). This sequence originates from an adult who received the AZD1222 COVID-19 vaccine. CDR3 amino acids: CASSQGHSQDTQYF. The CDR3 DNA sequence: TGTGCCAGCAGCCAGGGACACTCACAGGATACGCAGTATTTT.